A single sample gave rise to the 13 T cell receptor beta chains below, sequenced in a study of radiotherapy plus CTLA-4 blockade in lung cancer. TCRdb keeps only in-frame clones here, not all; method: immunoSEQ multiplex PCR. The sample includes around 82,000 clones, approximately 86% of them seen just once. The sequencing used peripheral blood, collected from a patient treated with radiotherapy plus ipilimumab. All receptors derive from a human donor with non-small cell lung cancer that progressed on radiotherapy plus ipilimumab.

As for this clone: The junction departs from germline at one end; a sequencing error may be responsible. The chain uses TRBV15 and TRBJ2-5; a weak D match, TRBD2 (6 bases). The CDR3 is made up of 14 amino acids. From germline, CDR1 is LNHNV and CDR2 YYDKDF (reference sequence). The CDR3 bases are TGTGCCACCAGCAGAGTCGGGGGAAGGGAGACTCAGTACTTC. The encoded protein is CATSRVGGRETQYF. Full variable domain (remainder filled in from reference TRBV15 and TRBJ2-5): DAMVIQNPRYQVTQFGKPVTLSCSQTLNHNVMYWYQQKSSQAPKLLFHYYDKDFNNEADTPDNFQSRRPNTSFCFLDIRSPGLGDTAMYLCATSRVGGRETQYFGPGTRLLVL.

The J gene is TRBJ2-5, the V gene TRBV4-2, with TRBD2 identical over 15 bases. Germline lookup yields CDR1 LGHNA and CDR2 YNFKEQ. The ends lost 1 base at V and 5 bases at J; junction bases unmatched: 2. This CDR3 has 16 amino acids. The CDR3 sequence is CASSQVGTSGRETQYF. CDR3 coding DNA: TGTGCCAGCAGCCAAGTCGGGACTAGCGGGAGGGAGACCCAGTACTTC.

This chain uses TRBV6-1 with TRBJ2-7; the match to TRBD1 covers 8 bases. The CDR3 is 14 amino acids. The ends lost 7 bases at V and 3 bases at J; junction bases unmatched: 8. From germline, CDR1 is MNHNS and CDR2 SASEGT. CDR3 in amino acids: CASTLDRALYEQYF. The CDR3 DNA reads TGTGCCAGCACCTTGGACAGGGCCCTCTACGAGCAGTACTTC.

This chain's CDR3 is CASSPGFLDTEAFF. The CDR3 coding sequence is TGTGCCAGCAGCCCAGGGTTCTTGGACACTGAAGCTTTCTTT. This chain joins TRBV5-4 and TRBJ1-1; a possible D gene is TRBD1 (5 bases). The germline gives CDR1 SGHNT, CDR2 YYREEE (reference sequence). The V gene lost 4 bases and the J gene lost 3 bases, with 13 bases spanning the gap. CDR3 length equals 14 residues.

This chain joins TRBV7-2 and TRBJ2-7, with D perhaps matching TRBD1 (5 bases). Trimming left V 3 bases short and J 0 bases short, with 9 bases between. The CDR3 covers 14 residues. In germline, CDR1 is SGHTA, CDR2 FQGNSA. The CDR3 sequence: CASSFDSSSYEQYF. The CDR3 DNA reads TGTGCCAGCAGCTTCGACAGTAGCTCCTACGAGCAGTACTTC. Supplemented by reference TRBV7-2 and TRBJ2-7, the full variable domain reads GAGVSQSPSNKVTEKGKDVELRCDPISGHTALYWYRQSLGQGLEFLIYFQGNSAPDKSGLPSDRFSAERTGGSVSTLTIQRTQQEDSAVYLCASSFDSSSYEQYFGPGTRLTVT.

The chain uses TRBV29-1 and TRBJ2-3; unclear D gene. The CDR3 loop spans 13 amino acids. Deletions cut 6 bases from V and 4 bases from J, with 14 bases between. CDR1 SQVTM and CDR2 ANQGSEA come from the germline V gene. The CDR3 sequence: CSVLGYFADTQYF. The DNA for the CDR3 is TGCAGCGTATTGGGGTACTTTGCAGATACGCAGTATTTT.

The chain is built from TRBV18 and TRBJ1-1; a possible D gene is TRBD1 (5 bases). Germline V CDR1 and CDR2: KGHSH, LQKENI. V lost 1 base and J 6 bases, leaving 15 bases between the germline ends. The CDR3 is 15 amino acids. The CDR3 spells CASSPLGDLSAEAFF. The DNA for the CDR3 is TGTGCCAGCTCACCACTGGGGGACCTTAGCGCTGAAGCTTTCTTT.

The chain has TRBV7-2 and TRBJ2-5; D remains unclear. Trimming removed 0 bases from V and 4 bases from J, with 6 bases in between. The CDR3 consists of 13 residues. Germline CDR1 and CDR2: SGHTA and FQGNSA. The CDR3 loop is CASSLAFGETQYF. The CDR3 bases are TGTGCCAGCAGCTTAGCGTTCGGAGAGACCCAGTACTTC.

This clone was observed a handful of times. The chain couples TRBV10-3 to TRBJ1-2, with TRBD1 matching 8 bases. The V gene's germline CDR1 is ENHRY and CDR2 SYGVKD. The V and J ends lost 3 bases and 4 bases, in that order; junction bases with no gene match: 4. This CDR3 region has 14 residues. The CDR3 reads CAISDQGATYGYTF. In nucleotides, the CDR3 is TGTGCCATCAGTGATCAGGGGGCGACCTATGGCTACACCTTC.

The genes are TRBV6-1 and TRBJ1-2; TRBD1 matches 7 bases. This CDR3 contains 13 residues. Trimming cost V 7 bases and J 3 bases; bases outside gene matches: 5. Germline CDR1 is MNHNS and CDR2 is SASEGT. CDR3 nucleotides: TGTGCCAGCACTACAGGGGCCGACTATGGCTACACCTTC. It yields the protein CASTTGADYGYTF.

The chain recombines TRBV11-1 with TRBJ2-1, with TRBD2 identical over 8 bases. Germline V gene data show CDR1 as SGHAT and CDR2 as FQDESV (reference sequence). The CDR3 runs to 15 residues. After removal of 9 bases from V and 0 bases from J, the junction contained 7 bases not matched to a gene. For the CDR3, the DNA is TGTGCCAGTAGGCCCGCGGGAGGCTCCTACAATGAGCAGTTCTTC. This translates into CASRPAGGSYNEQFF. Looking up the rest from reference TRBV11-1 and TRBJ2-1 gives the full variable domain: EAEVAQSPRYKITEKSQAVAFWCDPISGHATLYWYRQILGQGPELLVQFQDESVVDDSQLPKDRFSAERLKGVDSTLKIQPAELGDSAMYLCASRPAGGSYNEQFFGPGTRLTVL.

The CDR3 spells CASSPIMGRYEQYF. As DNA, the CDR3 is TGTGCCAGCTCACCTATTATGGGGCGTTACGAGCAGTACTTC. The chain has TRBV18 and TRBJ2-7; maybe TRBD1 (5 bases). The length of the CDR3 is 14 residues. The V gene lost 3 bases and the J gene lost 4 bases, with 13 bases spanning the gap. Germline V CDR1 and CDR2: KGHSH, LQKENI. The full variable domain, in which reference TRBV18 and TRBJ2-7 provide the parts outside the CDR3, is NAGVMQNPRHLVRRRGQEARLRCSPMKGHSHVYWYRQLPEEGLKFMVYLQKENIIDESGMPKERFSAEFPKEGPSILRIQQVVRGDSAAYFCASSPIMGRYEQYFGPGTRLTVT.

This sequence joins TRBV7-2 and TRBJ1-2; possible D gene TRBD1, 6 bases. V lost 1 base and J 4 bases, leaving 13 bases between the germline ends. Germline V gene sequence: CDR1 SGHTA, CDR2 FQGNSA. The CDR3 runs 15 residues. The CDR3 sequence is CASSLVAGQGYGYTF. CDR3 DNA: TGTGCCAGCAGCTTAGTCGCGGGACAAGGCTATGGCTACACCTTC.